The rows below give T cell receptor beta chains drawn from one sample of a study of cytomegalovirus exposure and HLA in healthy donors. Clones were sequenced by immunoSEQ multiplex PCR, and TCRdb holds only the in-frame ones, with some missing. The sample lists some 150,000 clones, approximately 80% occurring once. Source material: PBMCs. These receptors originate from a man aged 25 to 40 in good health and CMV-seropositive. CDR3s include the opening cysteine and the closing phenylalanine or tryptophan. A D gene is named only where the DNA matches it firmly. The size of a clone is reported for some rows only, either as once, few or many, or as a class for expanded clones.

TRBJ1-1 | once | TRBV5-6 | . | CASSTTKNTEAFF | TGTGCCAGCAGCACCACAAAGAACACTGAAGCTTTCTTT
TRBJ1-5 | . | TRBV28 | . | CASRPTDNSNQPQHF | TGTGCCAGCAGACCGACAGACAATAGCAATCAGCCCCAGCATTTT
TRBJ2-7 | . | TRBV30 | . | CAWTPGLQTYEQYF | TGTGCCTGGACCCCGGGACTCCAAACCTACGAGCAGTACTTC
TRBJ1-6 | . | TRBV27 | TRBD1 | CASSMLTTGRNSPLHF | TGTGCCAGCAGCATGTTAACGACAGGGAGGAATTCACCCCTCCACTTT
TRBJ2-3 | . | TRBV7-2 | TRBD2 | CASTGIPGTSGGSAPQYF | TGTGCCAGCACCGGCATACCCGGGACTAGCGGGGGATCCGCCCCGCAGTATTTT
TRBJ1-5 | few | TRBV28 | . | CASSLGQPNQPQHF | TGTGCCAGCAGTTTGGGACAACCCAATCAGCCCCAGCATTTT
TRBJ2-7 | . | TRBV11-3 | TRBD1 | CASSLAYDRGVTYEQYF | TGTGCCAGCAGCTTAGCCTATGACAGGGGAGTAACCTACGAGCAGTACTTC
TRBJ2-6 | . | TRBV4-1 | . | CASSPSGGVGANVLTF | TGCGCCAGCAGCCCCAGTGGAGGGGTTGGGGCCAACGTCCTGACTTTC
TRBJ1-1 | . | TRBV28 | . | CASSWKDRDEAFF | TGTGCCAGCAGTTGGAAAGACCGGGATGAAGCTTTCTTT
TRBJ1-6 | . | TRBV7-2 | TRBD1 | CASSFSPAGTGGSPLHF | TGTGCCAGCAGCTTTTCTCCTGCCGGGACAGGGGGTTCACCCCTCCACTTT
TRBJ2-5 | . | TRBV28 | TRBD2 | CASSFSIRGGRTSEGQETQYF | TGTGCCAGCAGTTTTTCTATTCGTGGCGGGAGGACTAGTGAGGGACAAGAGACCCAGTACTTC
TRBJ1-1 | once | TRBV5-6 | . | CASSPDSMNTEAFF | TGTGCCAGCAGCCCGGACAGCATGAACACTGAAGCTTTCTTT
TRBJ2-1 | once | TRBV13 | TRBD1 | CASRGQGAYNEQFF | TGTGCCAGCAGAGGACAGGGGGCCTACAATGAGCAGTTCTTC
TRBJ1-2 | few | TRBV2 | TRBD1 | CATRDSNDLYGYTF | TGTGCCACCCGGGACAGTAACGATCTCTATGGCTACACCTTC
TRBJ1-3 | . | TRBV9 | . | CASSAVSSSGNTIYF | TGTGCCAGCAGCGCTGTATCTAGCTCTGGAAACACCATATATTTT
TRBJ1-3 | . | TRBV19 | . | CASSIVGYSGNTIYF | TGTGCCAGTAGTATAGTCGGGTACTCTGGAAACACCATATATTTT
TRBJ2-7 | once | TRBV13 | . | CASSLEEVAYEQYF | TGTGCCAGCAGCTTAGAAGAGGTGGCCTACGAGCAGTACTTC
TRBJ1-6 | . | TRBV5-4 | . | CASSFRTLLGGSPLHF | TGTGCCAGCAGCTTCCGGACACTTCTTGGCGGTTCACCCCTCCACTTT
TRBJ2-5 | . | TRBV19 | . | CASSPTRYQETQYF | TGTGCCAGTAGCCCAACTAGATACCAAGAGACCCAGTACTTC
TRBJ2-2 | . | TRBV23-1 | TRBD1 | CASSHVDRGDTGELFF | TGCGCCAGCAGTCACGTCGACAGGGGGGACACCGGGGAGCTGTTTTTT
TRBJ1-2 | . | TRBV4-1 | . | CASSQRGGGLLYGYTF | TGCGCCAGCAGCCAGCGTGGGGGGGGGCTTCTATATGGCTACACCTTC
TRBJ1-4 | . | TRBV29-1 | . | CSVGDPRGEKLFF | TGCAGCGTTGGAGACCCCAGGGGTGAAAAACTGTTTTTT
TRBJ2-1 | . | TRBV4-1 | TRBD2 | CASSQLGGRADEQFF | TGCGCCAGCAGCCAACTTGGCGGGAGGGCCGATGAGCAGTTCTTC
TRBJ2-7 | once | TRBV5-6 | . | CASSLGHSSSYEQYF | TGTGCCAGCAGCTTGGGACACTCCAGCTCCTACGAGCAGTACTTC
TRBJ2-3 | . | TRBV5-1 | TRBD2 | CASSSPGLADTQYF | TGCGCCAGCAGCTCTCCGGGACTAGCTGATACGCAGTATTTT
TRBJ2-7 | . | TRBV5-6 | TRBD1 | CASSHGRDRAYEQYF | TGTGCCAGCAGCCATGGACGGGACAGGGCATACGAGCAGTACTTC
TRBJ2-7 | . | TRBV14 | TRBD2 | CASSQKVRTSNYEQYF | TGTGCCAGCAGCCAGAAAGTTAGGACTAGCAACTACGAGCAGTACTTC
TRBJ2-7 | . | TRBV7-9 | . | CASTDTGSSYEQYF | TGTGCCAGCACCGACACGGGAAGCTCCTACGAGCAGTACTTC
TRBJ2-3 | once | TRBV4-3 | TRBD2 | CASSQARTSGVPDTQYF | TGCGCCAGCAGCCAAGCCAGGACTAGCGGGGTCCCAGATACGCAGTATTTT
TRBJ2-7 | . | TRBV4-1 | . | CASSQEVQGSYEQYF | TGCGCCAGCAGCCAAGAGGTACAGGGCTCCTACGAGCAGTACTTC
TRBJ2-7 | few | TRBV12-5 | TRBD2 | CASGLQLYGTSDYEQYF | TGTGCTAGTGGTTTGCAATTATATGGGACTAGCGACTACGAGCAGTACTTC
TRBJ2-2 | . | TRBV7-2 | TRBD2 | CASSVLAGAVTGELFF | TGTGCCAGCAGCGTACTAGCGGGAGCGGTCACCGGGGAGCTGTTTTTT
TRBJ1-1 | few | TRBV30 | . | CAWSALRSDRPEGAFF | TGTGCCTGGAGTGCCTTACGGAGTGACCGCCCGGAGGGAGCTTTCTTT
TRBJ2-7 | . | TRBV7-9 | TRBD1 | CASSFTGGPSSYEQYF | TGTGCCAGCAGCTTCACAGGGGGCCCCAGCTCCTACGAGCAGTACTTC
TRBJ2-7 | . | TRBV2 | TRBD1 | CASKGTGSYEQYF | TGTGCTAGCAAAGGGACAGGATCCTACGAGCAGTACTTC
TRBJ2-7 | few | TRBV7-9 | TRBD1 | CASSRDRGYEQYF | TGTGCCAGCAGCCGGGACAGGGGTTACGAGCAGTACTTC
TRBJ2-1 | . | TRBV15 | TRBD2 | CATSRGGTSGVYNEQFF | TGTGCCACCAGCAGAGGAGGCACTAGCGGGGTCTACAATGAGCAGTTCTTC
TRBJ1-2 | . | TRBV19 | . | CASSNPGGAMLYGYTF | TGTGCCAGTAGTAACCCGGGGGGGGCAATGTTATATGGCTACACCTTC
TRBJ2-4 | . | TRBV27 | TRBD2 | CASSYLLGGENSQYF | TGTGCCAGCAGCTACCTCCTTGGGGGGGAAAACAGTCAGTACTTC
TRBJ1-6 | . | TRBV18 | . | CASSPRAGGAYNSPLHF | TGTGCCAGCTCACCACGAGCGGGGGGCGCCTATAATTCACCCCTCCACTTT